Reported below is one T cell receptor beta chain. As yet, its antigen is unknown. Method: immunoSEQ multiplex PCR; TCRdb's copy keeps in-frame clones and lacks some. The sample yields about 11,000 clones, around 90% seen once. The data were obtained in a study of stem cell transplantation in POMP-related autoinflammatory disease. Across the study: Hypothesis: faulty thymoproteasomes impair CD8+ T-cell selection, skewing TRB repertoires. Pre-transplant patients had naive-skewed CD4+ T cells and few CD8+ T cells. The study's findings and limits: Across all analyzed T-cell subsets, patients with PRAID tended toward reduced diversity and increased clonality. Unique TRB V-J gene pairings were limited in number in patients with PRAID.

The J segment lost 0 bases and the V segment lost 6 bases, leaving 8 bases of the junction unmatched. The CDR3 has 16 residues. CDR1 MDHEN and CDR2 SYDVKM come from the germline V gene. Prominent immunodeficiency with autoinflammation defined PRAID. The chain couples TRBV28 to TRBJ1-3; 7 positions match TRBD1. This receptor was identified in a human donor with POMP-related autoinflammation and immune dysregulation (PRAID). Sequenced here: CD8+ T cells from PBMCs, sampled before stem cell transplantation. CDR3 residues: CASRPTGTASGNTIYF. The CDR3 DNA reads as TGTGCCAGCAGGCCCACCGGGACAGCCTCTGGAAACACCATATATTTT.